This T cell receptor (beta chain) was observed in a study of PD-1 blockade in classical Hodgkin lymphoma (dated by TCRdb to the early 2020s). About the full investigation: Nivolumab dosing was 3 mg/kg intravenously every 2 weeks, continuing until either disease progression or unacceptable toxicity. The study used CyTOF and TCR beta sequencing to define a peripheral blood immune signature of response to PD-1 blockade in classical Hodgkin lymphoma.

Study-level results and caveats: Lower diversity was observed in patients in whom nivolumab was started less than 1 year after ASCT, and these patients were excluded from later analyses so that confounding by immune reconstitution would be avoided. Newly diagnosed patients were reported to have lower baseline TCR diversity than healthy donors, and relapsed/refractory patients were reported to have lower baseline TCR diversity still. A significant rise by C4D1 was seen in CD4+ but not CD8+ TCR diversity (p=0.0027 vs p=0.16), with the rise being most apparent in complete responders (p=0.02). Trial patients with a complete response had baseline diversity similar to that of newly diagnosed patients, while partial responders and progressors had significantly lower diversity. Only a single clinical trial cohort was studied, and what caused the repertoire differences, possibly disease activity or prior therapy, remained undefined.

Based on the germline V gene, the CDR1 and CDR2 sequences are SGHRS and YFSETQ. For this chain, trimming is 7 bases at the V end and 3 bases at the J end, and the number of junction bases without a gene match is 4. Including cysteine and phenylalanine, the CDR3 has 14 amino acids. Of all the DNA, just the CDR3 is kept, 42 bases in frame from base 1. This clone is identified as medium-sized (0.01 to 0.1%). Its specific antigen is unknown. No quality values exist for individual bases; no much larger clone is one base distant. The sample's time point label, decoded: cycle 2 day 1 (C2D1) of nivolumab. Every trial patient had relapsed following autologous stem cell transplantation, and prior brentuximab vedotin exposure was what differed among cohorts A, B and C. The trial cohort included roughly 60 patients with relapsed/refractory classical Hodgkin lymphoma, and each patient had a best overall response of complete response, partial response or progressive disease. Single-agent nivolumab was administered to trial patients in the multi-cohort phase II CheckMate 205 trial. Best overall response was determined by an independent review committee according to the 2007 International Working Group response criteria. Trial PBMCs were obtained immediately prior to nivolumab initiation (C1D1) and on therapy at cycle 2 day 1 and cycle 4 day 1. Peripheral blood was collected in 8 mL Vacutainer Cell Preparation Tubes, from which PBMCs were isolated by centrifugation and then cryopreserved.

Genomic DNA was extracted with the Qiagen DNeasy kit from unsorted PBMCs and from negatively selected CD4+ and CD8+ fractions. Using primers that anneal to V and J segments, immunoSEQ multiplex PCR amplified the TCR beta CDR3 regions. Amplification bias was minimized using a synthetic immune receptor repertoire, and residual bias was removed computationally after sequencing. The source study handled its data this way. Repertoire diversity was quantified as the Shannon entropy index using custom Python scripts. Unsorted, CD4+ and CD8+ repertoires were examined separately, except in combined analyses, for which CD4+ and CD8+ sequences were merged in silico. Clonal expansion was defined as at least a 2-fold frequency increase after treatment relative to C1D1, with a pseudocount of 0.5 for undetected baseline clones. Singleton clones were defined as clones with 0 or 1 copy at C1D1, and non-singleton clones were defined as clones with 2 or more copies. By matching protein sequences in sorted samples from the same patient, clones expanded in unsorted samples were annotated as CD4+, CD8+ or unknown. Wilcoxon tests on paired samples were used to test changes in diversity from C1D1 to C4D1. Held by TCRdb, this immuneACCESS table contains in-frame sequences only and omits some clones. Under half of the omission traces to an unresolved V gene where checked; the cause of the rest is unknown. The V and J calls and clone size are taken from that table; D and trimming were inferred from the DNA. This sample has around 44,000 clones in its table, and roughly nine tenths of those were observed once. 5.5% of the sample is held by the ten biggest clonotypes.

This sequence uses TRBV5-1 and TRBJ2-1, with 10 bases matching TRBD1. The specimen comprised peripheral blood mononuclear cells (PBMCs), sampled before the second cycle of nivolumab. This receptor was taken from a human donor with classical Hodgkin lymphoma. The nucleotide sequence reads TGCGCCAGCTCGGGGACAGGGGACTACAATGAGCAGTTCTTC. It translates as CASSGTGDYNEQFF.